This is a list of T cell receptor beta chains from one sample in a study of blood T cell repertoires in COVID-19. Assay: immunoSEQ multiplex PCR; the TCRdb copy retains only in-frame clones and omits some. Of more than 250,000 clones in the sample, around 87% are singletons; the top ten hold 1%. Material for sequencing was peripheral blood. These receptors came from a man aged 45-65 years with active or convalescent COVID-19. Each CDR3 is given with its conserved first and last residue. The order of the fields is D gene, J gene, V gene, clone size, CDR3 DNA, CDR3 protein. A D gene is named only where the DNA matches it firmly. Clone size appears in some rows only: once, few, many, or a class for an expanded clone.

d_call: TRBD1
j_call: TRBJ1-2
v_call: TRBV2
clone_size: once
cdr3_nt: TGTGCCAGCAGCCTTGACAGGGGCGGTAGCTATGGCTACACCTTC
cdr3_aa: CASSLDRGGSYGYTF

d_call: TRBD1
j_call: TRBJ1-3
v_call: TRBV24-1
clone_size: NA
cdr3_nt: TGTGCCACCAGTGACTCGGGACAGACGAGCTCTGGAAACACCATATATTTT
cdr3_aa: CATSDSGQTSSGNTIYF

d_call: TRBD1
j_call: TRBJ1-1
v_call: TRBV10-2
clone_size: NA
cdr3_nt: TGCGCCAGCAGCACTACAGGGGGGTGGACTGAAGCTTTCTTT
cdr3_aa: CASSTTGGWTEAFF

d_call: TRBD1
j_call: TRBJ2-3
v_call: TRBV6-5
clone_size: once
cdr3_nt: TGTGCCAGCAGTTACAGTCAGGGGGAGACAGATACGCAGTATTTT
cdr3_aa: CASSYSQGETDTQYF

d_call: NA
j_call: TRBJ1-1
v_call: TRBV5-1
clone_size: NA
cdr3_nt: TGCGCCAGCAGCTCGGATTGGGGGGGAGCTTTCTTT
cdr3_aa: CASSSDWGGAFF

d_call: TRBD1
j_call: TRBJ1-1
v_call: TRBV9
clone_size: NA
cdr3_nt: TGTGCCAGCAGCGTAGGCCCGGGACAGGGGGCGGTTGGCACTGAAGCTTTCTTT
cdr3_aa: CASSVGPGQGAVGTEAFF

d_call: TRBD1
j_call: TRBJ1-2
v_call: TRBV28
clone_size: NA
cdr3_nt: TGTGCCAGCATCGGGACAGGGCGGTCTGGCTACACCTTC
cdr3_aa: CASIGTGRSGYTF

d_call: NA
j_call: TRBJ2-2
v_call: TRBV7-2
clone_size: once
cdr3_nt: TGTGCCAGCAGCTCAGCTTGGGGTAGCGGCACCGGGGAGCTGTTTTTT
cdr3_aa: CASSSAWGSGTGELFF

d_call: NA
j_call: TRBJ1-1
v_call: TRBV24-1
clone_size: NA
cdr3_nt: TGTGCCACCAGTACCTCTCATCGGGGGGTCACTGAAGCTTTCTTT
cdr3_aa: CATSTSHRGVTEAFF

d_call: TRBD1
j_call: TRBJ1-2
v_call: TRBV2
clone_size: NA
cdr3_nt: TGTGCCAGCAGCCCGGGACAGGGGAGTCGCGGCTACACCTTC
cdr3_aa: CASSPGQGSRGYTF

d_call: NA
j_call: TRBJ2-5
v_call: TRBV5-6
clone_size: NA
cdr3_nt: TGTGCCAGCAGCTTGGCAGTGGGAGCGTCGGAGACCCAGTACTTC
cdr3_aa: CASSLAVGASETQYF

d_call: NA
j_call: TRBJ1-6
v_call: TRBV7-9
clone_size: NA
cdr3_nt: TGTGCCAGCAGCTTAGAACAGTTCAATTCACCCCTCCACTTT
cdr3_aa: CASSLEQFNSPLHF

d_call: TRBD2
j_call: TRBJ2-1
v_call: TRBV5-1
clone_size: NA
cdr3_nt: TGCGCCAGCAGCTTGGGACTAGCGGTTCCCTACAATGAGCAGTTCTTC
cdr3_aa: CASSLGLAVPYNEQFF

d_call: TRBD1
j_call: TRBJ2-3
v_call: TRBV9
clone_size: NA
cdr3_nt: TGTGCCAGCAGCGCGCTACAGGGGAGATTAGATACGCAGTATTTT
cdr3_aa: CASSALQGRLDTQYF

d_call: TRBD2
j_call: TRBJ2-7
v_call: TRBV13
clone_size: NA
cdr3_nt: TGTGCCAGCAGCGATTCGGGACTAGCGGGCTGGGTGGACGAGCAGTACTTC
cdr3_aa: CASSDSGLAGWVDEQYF

d_call: NA
j_call: TRBJ1-1
v_call: TRBV5-1
clone_size: NA
cdr3_nt: TGCGCCAGCAAAGACACCTCCTACACTGAAGCTTTCTTT
cdr3_aa: CASKDTSYTEAFF

d_call: NA
j_call: TRBJ2-3
v_call: TRBV24-1
clone_size: NA
cdr3_nt: TGTGCCACCAGTGATTCTTCGCGCTATACGCAGTATTTT
cdr3_aa: CATSDSSRYTQYF

d_call: TRBD2
j_call: TRBJ2-3
v_call: TRBV7-2
clone_size: NA
cdr3_nt: TGTGCCAGCAGCTTACGGGCGACTAGCGGGGGAGTACGCACAGATACGCAGTATTTT
cdr3_aa: CASSLRATSGGVRTDTQYF

d_call: NA
j_call: TRBJ1-2
v_call: TRBV7-9
clone_size: NA
cdr3_nt: TGTGCCAACAGCCCGAGAGACTACTATGGCTACACCTTC
cdr3_aa: CANSPRDYYGYTF

d_call: NA
j_call: TRBJ1-1
v_call: TRBV6-4
clone_size: few
cdr3_nt: TGTGCCAGCAGTCGGCGGCCGGACACTGAAGCTTTCTTT
cdr3_aa: CASSRRPDTEAFF

d_call: NA
j_call: TRBJ2-7
v_call: TRBV4-3
clone_size: NA
cdr3_nt: TGCGCCAGCAGCCAAGCCGGACCCGACAGGCCTAGCTACGAGCAGTACTTC
cdr3_aa: CASSQAGPDRPSYEQYF

d_call: TRBD2
j_call: TRBJ2-3
v_call: TRBV29-1
clone_size: NA
cdr3_nt: TGCAGCGTTGCTAGGACTAGCGGGGGCACAGATACGCAGTATTTT
cdr3_aa: CSVARTSGGTDTQYF

d_call: NA
j_call: TRBJ1-4
v_call: TRBV5-1
clone_size: NA
cdr3_nt: TGCGCCAGCAGCTTGGGACAGGCGGGTAATGAAAAACTGTTTTTT
cdr3_aa: CASSLGQAGNEKLFF

d_call: NA
j_call: TRBJ1-1
v_call: TRBV7-3
clone_size: NA
cdr3_nt: TGTGCCAGCAGCCGCTACGGACAGTCGAACACTGAAGCTTTCTTT
cdr3_aa: CASSRYGQSNTEAFF

d_call: TRBD1
j_call: TRBJ1-1
v_call: TRBV19
clone_size: once
cdr3_nt: TGTGCCAGTAGTACGAGGCTGGGACAGGCGAACACTGAAGCTTTCTTT
cdr3_aa: CASSTRLGQANTEAFF

d_call: NA
j_call: TRBJ1-1
v_call: TRBV7-2
clone_size: NA
cdr3_nt: TGTGCCAGCAGCTTAGGAACAGGGATGAACACTGAAGCTTTCTTT
cdr3_aa: CASSLGTGMNTEAFF

d_call: NA
j_call: TRBJ1-1
v_call: TRBV28
clone_size: NA
cdr3_nt: TGTGCCAGTCTGGGCCTGGACACTGAAGCTTTCTTT
cdr3_aa: CASLGLDTEAFF

d_call: TRBD1
j_call: TRBJ1-5
v_call: TRBV6-5
clone_size: NA
cdr3_nt: TGTGCCAGCAGAAGGGACAGATGGGCTCAGCCCCAGCATTTT
cdr3_aa: CASRRDRWAQPQHF

d_call: NA
j_call: TRBJ1-4
v_call: TRBV7-9
clone_size: NA
cdr3_nt: TGTGCCAGCAGCCTGGACTGGGAAAAACTGTTTTTT
cdr3_aa: CASSLDWEKLFF

d_call: NA
j_call: TRBJ1-5
v_call: TRBV6-5
clone_size: once
cdr3_nt: TGTGCCAGCAGTTATCGACTCAATCAGCCCCAGCATTTT
cdr3_aa: CASSYRLNQPQHF

d_call: NA
j_call: TRBJ1-3
v_call: TRBV11-2
clone_size: NA
cdr3_nt: TGTGCCAGCAGCTGGGCATGGGGAGGAGGAGGAAACACCATATATTTT
cdr3_aa: CASSWAWGGGGNTIYF

d_call: TRBD1
j_call: TRBJ1-1
v_call: TRBV6-5
clone_size: NA
cdr3_nt: TGTGCCAGCAGTCCCCGGGACAGGGGTACTTTCTTT
cdr3_aa: CASSPRDRGTFF

d_call: NA
j_call: TRBJ2-1
v_call: TRBV4-1
clone_size: NA
cdr3_nt: TGCGCCAGCAGCGCAATGGTAACGGGACAATACCACAATGAGCAGTTCTTC
cdr3_aa: CASSAMVTGQYHNEQFF

d_call: TRBD2
j_call: TRBJ2-5
v_call: TRBV5-1
clone_size: NA
cdr3_nt: TGCGCCAGCAGCTCCCAGGGACTAGCGGGAGAAGAGACCCAGTACTTC
cdr3_aa: CASSSQGLAGEETQYF

d_call: TRBD1
j_call: TRBJ1-1
v_call: TRBV3-1/TRBV3-2
clone_size: NA
cdr3_nt: TGTGCCAGCAGCCTCCGGACAGGGAACACTGAAGCTTTCTTT
cdr3_aa: CASSLRTGNTEAFF

d_call: TRBD1
j_call: TRBJ1-6
v_call: TRBV28
clone_size: NA
cdr3_nt: TGTGCCAGCAGCCGGACAGGGGGAAATTCACCCCTCCACTTT
cdr3_aa: CASSRTGGNSPLHF

d_call: TRBD2
j_call: TRBJ2-2
v_call: TRBV5-1
clone_size: few
cdr3_nt: TGCGCCAGCAGCGGATGGGGAGGGGACACCGGGGAGCTGTTTTTT
cdr3_aa: CASSGWGGDTGELFF

d_call: NA
j_call: TRBJ2-5
v_call: TRBV7-2
clone_size: NA
cdr3_nt: TGTGCCAGCAGCCAGTCTCGGGGGGCCCTTCAAGAGACCCAGTACTTC
cdr3_aa: CASSQSRGALQETQYF

d_call: NA
j_call: TRBJ1-1
v_call: TRBV7-9
clone_size: NA
cdr3_nt: TGTGCCAGCAGGGCCAGGGGCGGGTTGAACACTGAAGCTTTCTTT
cdr3_aa: CASRARGGLNTEAFF

d_call: NA
j_call: TRBJ1-4
v_call: TRBV28
clone_size: few
cdr3_nt: TGTGCCAGCATAGGGGTTGAAAAACTGTTTTTT
cdr3_aa: CASIGVEKLFF

d_call: TRBD1
j_call: TRBJ2-7
v_call: TRBV27
clone_size: NA
cdr3_nt: TGTGCCAGCAGCCTTGGACAGGGGGGCTCCTACGAGCAGTACTTC
cdr3_aa: CASSLGQGGSYEQYF

d_call: TRBD1
j_call: TRBJ2-3
v_call: TRBV5-1
clone_size: NA
cdr3_nt: TGCGCCAGCAGCGTCCGGGACAGGAGAACAGATACGCAGTATTTT
cdr3_aa: CASSVRDRRTDTQYF

d_call: NA
j_call: TRBJ1-2
v_call: TRBV24-1
clone_size: NA
cdr3_nt: TGTGCCACCAGTGATGGACTAGTTACGGACTATGGCTACACCTTC
cdr3_aa: CATSDGLVTDYGYTF

d_call: TRBD1
j_call: TRBJ2-7
v_call: TRBV7-2
clone_size: NA
cdr3_nt: TGTGCCAGCAGCCCTCCGGGACAGGGAAAGCGCGAGCAGTACTTC
cdr3_aa: CASSPPGQGKREQYF

d_call: NA
j_call: TRBJ2-1
v_call: TRBV5-1
clone_size: NA
cdr3_nt: TGCGCCAGCAGCTTGAGAGCGAGCTCCTACAATGAGCAGTTCTTC
cdr3_aa: CASSLRASSYNEQFF

d_call: NA
j_call: TRBJ2-7
v_call: TRBV28
clone_size: NA
cdr3_nt: TGTGCCAGCGGGGGGGCTAGCTCAAGCTCCTACGAGCAGTACTTC
cdr3_aa: CASGGASSSSYEQYF

d_call: TRBD1
j_call: TRBJ2-5
v_call: TRBV7-9
clone_size: few
cdr3_nt: TGTGCCAGCAGTTCCCACTGGACAGGGGATTCCTTAGCCCAAGAGACCCAGTACTTC
cdr3_aa: CASSSHWTGDSLAQETQYF

d_call: NA
j_call: TRBJ1-1
v_call: TRBV2
clone_size: NA
cdr3_nt: TGTGCCAGCAGGGGGGACTTGTCTGAAGCTTTCTTT
cdr3_aa: CASRGDLSEAFF

d_call: TRBD1
j_call: TRBJ2-7
v_call: TRBV2
clone_size: medium-sized
cdr3_nt: TGTGCCAGCAGTGAAAACAGGGACAGTCACGAGCAGTACTTC
cdr3_aa: CASSENRDSHEQYF

d_call: TRBD2
j_call: TRBJ2-3
v_call: TRBV5-4
clone_size: NA
cdr3_nt: TGTGCCAGCAGCGGCGGTACCGGCGGGGGATCAGCAGATACGCAGTATTTT
cdr3_aa: CASSGGTGGGSADTQYF

d_call: TRBD2
j_call: TRBJ2-4
v_call: TRBV7-8
clone_size: NA
cdr3_nt: TGTGCCAGCAGCCTGGATGGCGGGAGGGATGACATTCAGTACTTC
cdr3_aa: CASSLDGGRDDIQYF

d_call: NA
j_call: TRBJ2-3
v_call: TRBV30
clone_size: NA
cdr3_nt: TGTGCCTGGAGTACCAGGTATAGGTTCGCTTCTAGCACAGATACGCAGTATTTT
cdr3_aa: CAWSTRYRFASSTDTQYF

d_call: TRBD2
j_call: TRBJ2-7
v_call: TRBV20-1
clone_size: NA
cdr3_nt: TGCAGTGCGAGCGGGGGTCCCCGCCAGTACTTC
cdr3_aa: CSASGGPRQYF

d_call: NA
j_call: TRBJ2-5
v_call: TRBV7-2
clone_size: few
cdr3_nt: TGTGCCAGCAGCTTAGATCTCAGGGTGGAGACCCAGTACTTC
cdr3_aa: CASSLDLRVETQYF

d_call: TRBD1
j_call: TRBJ1-6
v_call: TRBV28
clone_size: NA
cdr3_nt: TGTGCCAGCAGTCGACTATGGGACAGGGGGCTAGGTTCACCCCTCCACTTT
cdr3_aa: CASSRLWDRGLGSPLHF

d_call: TRBD1
j_call: TRBJ1-5
v_call: TRBV2
clone_size: NA
cdr3_nt: TGTGCCAGCGGGGGACAGGAAAGAAATCAGCCCCAGCATTTT
cdr3_aa: CASGGQERNQPQHF

d_call: NA
j_call: TRBJ2-7
v_call: TRBV28
clone_size: NA
cdr3_nt: TGTGCCAGCAGTTTGAACAACGTCCACGAGCAGTACTTC
cdr3_aa: CASSLNNVHEQYF